The 24 T cell receptor beta chains below come from one sample, sequenced in a study of identical twins. Each CDR3 protein gets one entry after TCRdb re-called the 5' RACE reads with MiXCR. The repertoire holds approximately 240,000 distinct CDR3 sequences, with over 12% as singletons. The sequencing sample was made of memory (CD45RO+) T cells sorted from blood. The receptors originated from a woman between 18 and 29 years old in good health.

This clonotype came up a few times. V and J are TRBV30 and TRBJ1-5; 8 bases line up with TRBD1. The CDR3 sequence is 15 residues long. With 3 bases clipped from V and 5 bases from J, the junction kept 9 bases outside the gene matches. The germline V gene encodes CDR1 GTSNPN and CDR2 SVGIG (reference sequence). CDR3 sequence reads: CAWSGRGLFDQPQHF. The CDR3, as DNA: TGTGCCTGGAGCGGCAGGGGGCTCTTTGATCAGCCCCAGCATTTT.

This clonotype has more than one count but fewer than ten. The chain recombines TRBV20-1 with TRBJ2-3; 8 nucleotides line up with TRBD2. Germline loops: CDR1 DFQATT, CDR2 SNEGSKA (reference sequence). The CDR3 length is 14 residues. V trimming: 3 bases; J trimming: 2 bases; junction bases outside the gene matches: 4. The CDR3 sequence: CSASGGAITDTQYF. For the CDR3, the DNA is TGCAGTGCTAGCGGGGGGGCTATCACAGATACGCAGTATTTT.

There are a few counts of this clonotype. This sequence joins TRBV7-2 and TRBJ2-2; the D is unclear. Germline lookup yields CDR1 SGHTA and CDR2 FQGNSA. V was shortened by 1 base and J by 1 base, with 10 bases between the two germline ends. The CDR3 has 16 residues. The CDR3 loop is CASSLGARVNTGELFF. The CDR3, as DNA: TGTGCCAGCAGCTTAGGGGCTAGGGTGAACACCGGGGAGCTGTTTTTT.

There are a few counts of this clonotype. J is TRBJ1-1 and V is TRBV10-3; 7 nucleotides agree with TRBD1. Trimming cost V 7 bases and J 4 bases; bases outside gene matches: 21. CDR1 is ENHRY and CDR2 is SYGVKD in the germline V gene. The CDR3 spans 18 residues. Here the CDR3 DNA reads TGTGCCATCAAGTCAGAACAGGGGCCGTCGGTTCGGAGCACTGAAGCTTTCTTT. It specifies CAIKSEQGPSVRSTEAFF.

This clonotype has ten or more counts. The chain is built from TRBV18 and TRBJ2-1; 7 bases line up with TRBD1. This CDR3 has 16 residues. Germline V lookup: CDR1 KGHSH, CDR2 LQKENI. V was pared by 3 bases and J by 0 bases, with 5 bases of the junction left unmatched. This chain's CDR3 is CASSPLRDSSYNEQFF. CDR3 nucleotide sequence: TGTGCCAGCTCACCCCTCCGGGACAGCTCCTACAATGAGCAGTTCTTC.

This rearrangement joins TRBV20-1 to TRBJ1-1; D might be TRBD1 (6 bases). Germline V gives CDR1 DFQATT, CDR2 SNEGSKA (reference sequence). The CDR3 is made up of 12 amino acids. Trimming shortened V by 0 bases and J by 11 bases, and 13 bases separated the two germline ends. Written as DNA, the CDR3 is TGCAGTGCTAGAGATAGGGGGAGGCGGGCTTTCTTT. Translated: CSARDRGRRAFF.

This clonotype was detected ten times or more. J is TRBJ2-1 and V is TRBV18; 10 bases map to TRBD2. The CDR3 is made up of 15 amino acids. With V trimmed by 2 bases and J by 7 bases, 5 bases remained unmatched. Germline V gene data show CDR1 as KGHSH and CDR2 as LQKENI. The CDR3 bases are TGTGCCAGCTCACCATCTAGCGGGAGTCGGAATGAGCAGTTCTTC. The encoded protein is CASSPSSGSRNEQFF.

CDR3 DNA: TGTGCCAGCACCAGGAGGGGGCGCGACACCGGGGAGCTGTTTTTT. It yields the protein CASTRRGRDTGELFF. The rearrangement joins TRBV6-2 or TRBV6-3 to TRBJ2-2; possible D gene TRBD1, 7 bases. Trimming took 7 bases from V and 3 from J, leaving 15 bases between them. The CDR3 is made up of 15 amino acids. Germline loops: CDR1 MNHEY, CDR2 SVGEGT.

CDR3 sequence reads: CSARDRQGATDTQYF. The CDR3 region has the DNA TGCAGTGCTAGAGATCGGCAGGGGGCTACAGATACGCAGTATTTT. The chain combines TRBV20-1 with TRBJ2-3; 8 nucleotides align to TRBD1. The CDR3 runs to 15 residues. Germline lookup yields CDR1 DFQATT and CDR2 SNEGSKA (reference sequence). The trim removed 0 bases at V and 3 bases at J, leaving 5 bases unmatched.

The chain couples TRBV20-1 to TRBJ2-1, with 7 bases fitting TRBD2. Per germline, CDR1 DFQATT and CDR2 SNEGSKA (reference sequence). Germline trimming cut 8 bases from V and 8 bases from J; bases unmatched to any gene: 9. There are 12 residues in the CDR3. The CDR3 protein is CSLGRARDEQFF. As DNA, the CDR3 is TGCAGTCTTGGGAGGGCCAGGGATGAGCAGTTCTTC.

The chain couples TRBV24-1 to TRBJ2-2; weak D call: TRBD1 (6 bases). Trimming shortened V by 8 bases and J by 0 bases, and 18 bases separated the two germline ends. The CDR3 has 17 residues. Germline CDR1 is KGHDR and CDR2 is SFDVKD. In nucleotides, the CDR3 is TGTGCCACCAACCTACGGACAGCTAATTCGAACACCGGGGAGCTGTTTTTT. This codes for CATNLRTANSNTGELFF.

This sequence joins TRBV12-3 or TRBV12-4 and TRBJ1-1, with TRBD1 matching 7 bases. The trim removed 5 bases at V and 0 bases at J, leaving 3 bases unmatched. This CDR3 comprises 14 residues. The CDR3 coding sequence is TGTGCCAGCAGTGGGACAGTTATGAACACTGAAGCTTTCTTT. Translated: CASSGTVMNTEAFF.

This clonotype was counted between two and nine times. The chain is built from TRBV20-1 and TRBJ2-2; D could derive from TRBD1 or TRBD2 (5 bases each). CDR3 length: 14 residues. Germline-derived CDR1 and CDR2 are DFQATT and SNEGSKA (reference sequence). Trimming took off 6 bases at V and 10 bases at J, with 21 bases between the two ends. CDR3 nucleotides: TGCAGTGCGGCGTCGGGACGACGGTCGGAGGAGCTGTTTTTT. This encodes CSAASGRRSEELFF.

This clonotype was detected a few times. The chain couples TRBV12-3 or TRBV12-4 to TRBJ2-1; D is perhaps TRBD2 (6 bases). This CDR3 has 14 amino acids. The CDR3 sequence: CASTGAYPAGEQFF. The CDR3 DNA is TGTGCTTCCACGGGAGCTTACCCGGCCGGTGAGCAGTTCTTC.

This clonotype has only a few counts. The V and J genes are TRBV28 and TRBJ2-5; D might be TRBD2 (6 bases). Looked up from germline, CDR1 is MDHEN and CDR2 is SYDVKM. The CDR3 totals 14 residues. The V and J ends lost 11 bases and 1 base respectively, with 17 bases between them. CDR3 sequence: CASGAHGGQETQYF. Written as DNA, the CDR3 is TGTGCCTCCGGGGCTCACGGGGGCCAAGAGACCCAGTACTTC.

The chain employs TRBV19 and TRBJ2-3, with 10 bases identical to TRBD2. V trimming: 7 bases; J trimming: 3 bases; junction bases outside the gene matches: 4. The CDR3 is made up of 14 amino acids. The germline V gene encodes CDR1 LNHDA and CDR2 SQIVND (reference sequence). The CDR3 region has the DNA TGTGCCAGTACCGAGGGACTAGCGACAGATACGCAGTATTTT. Amino acid sequence: CASTEGLATDTQYF.

In this sample, this clonotype turned up many times. The chain joins TRBV7-7 to TRBJ2-1; 12 bases match TRBD1. V gave up 5 bases and J gave up 7 bases; unmatched junction bases: 6. Per germline, CDR1 SSHAT and CDR2 FNYEAQ (reference sequence). The CDR3 runs 15 residues. Here the CDR3 DNA reads TGTGCCAGCAGCCCCGGGACAGGGGGCTGGAATGAGCAGTTCTTC. Encoded protein: CASSPGTGGWNEQFF.

This clonotype was detected only a few times. This chain uses TRBV3-1 with TRBJ1-1, with TRBD1 matching 9 bases. The V and J ends lost 1 base and 0 bases, in that order; junction bases with no gene match: 9. The CDR3 is 18 residues long. The germline V gene has CDR1 LGHDT and CDR2 YNNKEL (reference sequence). The CDR3 protein is CASSQAPGQGLMNTEAFF. The DNA for the CDR3 is TGTGCCAGCAGCCAAGCCCCGGGACAGGGCCTAATGAACACTGAAGCTTTCTTT.

The rearrangement uses TRBV20-1 and TRBJ1-2; 7 nucleotides match TRBD1. CDR1 is DFQATT, CDR2 SNEGSKA, per germline (reference sequence). With 3 bases clipped from V and 7 bases from J, the junction kept 11 bases outside the gene matches. The CDR3 is 14 amino acids. In nucleotides, the CDR3 is TGCAGTGCTAGGGGCCATGACAGGGCTAGTGGCTACACCTTC. This encodes CSARGHDRASGYTF.

The chain employs TRBV15 and TRBJ2-7; D gene unclear. In germline, CDR1 is LNHNV, CDR2 YYDKDF (reference sequence). CDR3 length: 12 amino acids. V was cut by 0 bases and J by 7 bases, with 7 bases left in between. CDR3 DNA: TGTGCCACCAGCAGAGATCGGCGGGAGCAGTACTTC. This translates into CATSRDRREQYF.

This sequence joins TRBV2 and TRBJ2-1; D might be TRBD1 (6 bases). The ends were cut back, 7 bases at V and 0 bases at J, with 13 bases in the middle. There are 15 residues in the CDR3. Germline CDR1 SNHLY, CDR2 FYNNEI. The CDR3 DNA sequence: TGTGCCAGCACTCAAGACAGGTTCTCCTACAATGAGCAGTTCTTC. This encodes CASTQDRFSYNEQFF.

In this sample, this clonotype turned up many times. V gene TRBV11-2 combines with J gene TRBJ1-1; TRBD1 matches at 7 bases. Germline CDR1 and CDR2: SGHAT and FQNNGV. V was pared by 5 bases and J by 3 bases, with 9 bases of the junction left unmatched. The CDR3 loop spans 15 amino acids. The CDR3 DNA follows: TGTGCCAGCAGCCGTCCCACAGGGGAGGACACTGAAGCTTTCTTT. It translates to CASSRPTGEDTEAFF.

This clonotype showed up just a few times. This chain links TRBV9 with TRBJ2-5; 8 positions match TRBD2. V lost 1 base, J lost 5 bases, and 10 bases stayed unmatched. Germline loops: CDR1 SGDLS, CDR2 YYNGEE. This CDR3 has 16 residues. Here the CDR3 DNA reads TGTGCCAGCAGCGTAACCCCGGGGGGGGACCGGGAGACCCAGTACTTC. This codes for CASSVTPGGDRETQYF.

V is TRBV12-3 or TRBV12-4 and J is TRBJ2-1; 8 positions match TRBD2. CDR3 length: 15 amino acids. The trim removed 3 bases at V and 4 bases at J, leaving 5 bases unmatched. CDR3 DNA: TGTGCCAGCAGTTTGGTAGCGGGGAGATACAATGAGCAGTTCTTC. Its protein is CASSLVAGRYNEQFF.